The 16 T cell receptor beta chains below were found in one sample sequenced in a study of cytomegalovirus exposure and HLA in healthy donors. It was with 60 Vbeta and 13 Jbeta primers that the PCR ran. The assay was immunoSEQ multiplex PCR, and TCRdb's table has in-frame clones only and misses some. This table has 130,000 to 150,000 clones, approximately 83% appearing once. Material for sequencing was PBMCs. These receptors were taken from a woman in her 40s in good health and CMV-seronegative.

This clone was observed a handful of times. The rearrangement links TRBV27 to TRBJ2-7; no clear D gene. The V end lost 3 bases, the J end lost 0 bases, and 12 bases lay between the germline ends. Germline assignment: CDR1 MNHEY and CDR2 SMNVEV (reference sequence). The CDR3 is made up of 15 amino acids. The CDR3 here is CASSFYPGSSYEQYF. The CDR3 region has the DNA TGTGCCAGCAGTTTCTATCCAGGTAGCTCCTACGAGCAGTACTTC.

The CDR3 DNA reads as TGTGCCAGCTCACCAGGGCAGGGAGGGACTGAAGCTTTCTTT. It translates to CASSPGQGGTEAFF. V usage is TRBV18 and J usage is TRBJ1-1; a weak D match, TRBD1 (5 bases). Germline CDR1 is KGHSH and CDR2 is LQKENI. The CDR3 sequence is 14 residues long. V was shortened by 2 bases and J by 5 bases, with 12 bases between the two germline ends.

The chain employs TRBV5-4 and TRBJ2-1; D perhaps matches TRBD2 (6 bases). V was clipped by 4 bases and J by 7 bases, with 30 bases between them. The CDR3 loop spans 19 amino acids. CDR1 and CDR2 from the germline V gene are SGHNT and YYREEE (reference sequence). The CDR3 coding sequence is TGTGCCAGCAGCCGGGTTGGAGGGGCAATCCCCTTTGCGGCAAATGAGCAGTTCTTC. Protein: CASSRVGGAIPFAANEQFF.

The chain employs TRBV29-1 and TRBJ2-1, with 9 bases matching TRBD2. With V trimmed by 6 bases and J by 4 bases, 10 bases remained unmatched. The CDR3 runs 15 residues. CDR1 SQVTM and CDR2 ANQGSEA come from the germline V gene. CDR3 bases: TGCAGCGTCCACGCGCCTAGCGGGGCTTACAATGAGCAGTTCTTC. It codes for CSVHAPSGAYNEQFF.

This clone was observed a handful of times. CDR3 bases: TGTGCTAGTGGTTCCTCCTTTAAAACGCAGTATTTT. Its protein product is CASGSSFKTQYF. This chain links TRBV12-5 with TRBJ2-3, with D hard to call. Trimming shortened V by 4 bases and J by 9 bases, and 11 bases separated the two germline ends. Germline lookup yields CDR1 LGHNT and CDR2 FRNRAP. This CDR3 comprises 12 residues.

This clone was recorded once. For the CDR3, the DNA is TGTGCCAGCAGTAAGACAGCCTATAATTCACCCCTCCACTTT. Protein: CASSKTAYNSPLHF. This chain uses TRBV6-5 with TRBJ1-6; the D gene is possibly TRBD1 (5 bases). The V gene lost 5 bases and the J gene lost 2 bases, with 7 bases spanning the gap. CDR1 is MNHEY, CDR2 SVGAGI, per germline. The CDR3 runs 14 residues.

V usage is TRBV7-6 and J usage is TRBJ2-7, with 8 bases identical to TRBD1. This CDR3 comprises 14 residues. From germline, CDR1 is SGHVS and CDR2 FNYEAQ. After removal of 5 bases from V and 5 bases from J, the junction contained 8 bases not matched to a gene. The CDR3 region has the DNA TGTGCCAGCAGCCCGAGACAGGGGATGGACGAGCAGTACTTC. Its translation is CASSPRQGMDEQYF.

This clone was observed once. V usage is TRBV10-3 and J usage is TRBJ1-2; 8 bases line up with TRBD1. The germline V gene encodes CDR1 ENHRY and CDR2 SYGVKD. V trimming: 7 bases; J trimming: 8 bases; junction bases outside the gene matches: 15. The CDR3 is 15 residues long. CDR3 loop: CAINVGQGVMSGYTF. In DNA, the CDR3 is TGTGCCATCAATGTCGGACAGGGTGTGATGTCGGGCTACACCTTC.

The table lists this clone with a few counts. The V and J genes are TRBV19 and TRBJ2-3; D is possibly TRBD2 (6 bases). The CDR3 length is 15 residues. CDR1 and CDR2 from the germline V gene are LNHDA and SQIVND (reference sequence). Between the trimmed V and J ends, which lost 10 bases and 0 bases, there was a span of 17 bases. Here the CDR3 reads CATSWGLTSTDTQYF. The DNA for the CDR3 is TGTGCCACCTCGTGGGGACTTACTAGCACAGATACGCAGTATTTT.

In its sample, this clone was seen once. This chain joins TRBV18 and TRBJ2-5; 11 nucleotides agree with TRBD2. The germline V gene has CDR1 KGHSH and CDR2 LQKENI. V lost 2 bases and J lost 5; bases outside the gene matches: 7. This CDR3 is built from 16 residues. DNA of the CDR3: TGTGCCAGCTCACCAATTACTAGCGGGAGTGCCGAGACCCAGTACTTC. Translation gives CASSPITSGSAETQYF.

J is TRBJ1-3 and V is TRBV9; maybe TRBD1 (6 bases). The CDR3 has 16 residues. The germline V gene has CDR1 SGDLS and CDR2 YYNGEE. Trimming removed 5 bases from V and 0 bases from J, with 15 bases in between. The CDR3 protein is CASSTGQFTSGNTIYF. In nucleotides, the CDR3 is TGTGCCAGCAGTACAGGACAGTTCACCTCTGGAAACACCATATATTTT.

V is TRBV6-5 and J is TRBJ1-2, with 9 bases matching TRBD1. The CDR3 length is 14 residues. CDR1 and CDR2 from the germline V gene are MNHEY and SVGAGI. The junction had 4 bases not matched to a gene; V was cut back by 2 bases and J by 6 bases. CDR3 nucleotide sequence: TGTGCCAGCAGTTACGATTGGGACAGGGATGGCTACACCTTC. Encoded protein: CASSYDWDRDGYTF.

This chain uses TRBV5-1 with TRBJ2-3, with 7 bases fitting TRBD1. After removal of 4 bases from V and 0 bases from J, the junction contained 8 bases not matched to a gene. CDR3 size: 16 residues. Per germline, CDR1 SGHRS and CDR2 YFSETQ. CDR3 amino acids: CASSATGAPSTDTQYF. The CDR3 DNA reads as TGCGCCAGCAGCGCAACAGGGGCCCCTAGCACAGATACGCAGTATTTT.

As concerns this clone: At one end, the junction sequence differs from germline, possibly due to a read error. The gene calls are TRBV7-9 and TRBJ1-5; TRBD1 matches at 8 bases. Germline assignment: CDR1 SEHNR and CDR2 FQNEAQ (reference sequence). CDR3 length equals 17 residues. The CDR3 DNA reads as TGTTCCAGCAGCTTAGTCGAGACAGGGGTAGGCAGTCAGCCCCAGCATTTT. Translation: CSSSLVETGVGSQPQHF.

The chain uses TRBV11-2 and TRBJ2-5; D might be TRBD2 (6 bases). The CDR3 is made up of 16 amino acids. V dropped 5 bases and J dropped 2 bases, with 18 bases sitting between them. The germline V gene encodes CDR1 SGHAT and CDR2 FQNNGV. The CDR3 DNA reads as TGTGCCAGCAGCCTTACCCGGGGGTCTTCGCAAGAGACCCAGTACTTC. Protein sequence: CASSLTRGSSQETQYF.

The chain couples TRBV5-4 to TRBJ1-2, with D uncertain. CDR3 size: 15 residues. The V gene's germline CDR1 is SGHNT and CDR2 YYREEE (reference sequence). Trimming took off 0 bases at V and 8 bases at J, with 17 bases between the two ends. In nucleotides, the CDR3 is TGTGCCAGCAGCTTGGGAGTAAGGGAGGGCTCCGGCTACACCTTC. Its protein product is CASSLGVREGSGYTF.